Following are 30 T cell receptor beta chains from one sample sequenced in a study of T-cell reconstitution after alpha-beta-depleted transplantation in children. It was with unique molecular identifiers that the TCRbeta library was prepared. TCRdb called the PCR reads again in MiXCR, with one record for every CDR3 protein. The sample lists more than 90,000 distinct CDR3 sequences; over 9% were seen once. The sample was PBMCs, taken before TCRalphabeta/CD19-depleted stem cell transplant. These receptor sequences come from a boy younger than 10 with acute lymphoblastic leukemia, due to receive a stem cell transplant.

There are a few counts of this clonotype. CDR3 sequence: CASKPGQGIIRRYGYTF. The CDR3 nucleotides read TGTGCCAGCAAGCCGGGACAGGGGATTATTAGACGCTATGGCTACACCTTC. The chain employs TRBV6-2 or TRBV6-3 and TRBJ1-2, with 10 nucleotides matching TRBD1. The trim removed 7 bases at V and 4 bases at J, leaving 15 bases unmatched. The CDR3 spans 17 residues. Germline V lookup: CDR1 MNHEY, CDR2 SVGEGT.

CDR3 DNA: TGCGCCAGCAGCTTGGATCCAGGGAGGCGCGGTGGCTACACCTTC. It encodes CASSLDPGRRGGYTF. The chain is built from TRBV5-1 and TRBJ1-2; D possibly corresponds to TRBD1 (5 bases). Germline CDR1 is SGHRS and CDR2 is YFSETQ. Trimming removed 0 bases from V and 7 bases from J, with 16 bases in between. CDR3 length equals 15 residues.

There are many counts of this clonotype. V and J are TRBV29-1 and TRBJ1-2, with a weak D call TRBD1 (5 bases). V was pared by 6 bases and J by 8 bases, with 22 bases between. CDR1 and CDR2 from the germline V gene are SQVTM and ANQGSEA. The CDR3 has 14 residues. As DNA, the CDR3 is TGCAGCGTCGCCCCGACGGGGGGAATGGACGGCTACACCTTC. Amino acids: CSVAPTGGMDGYTF.

This clonotype was observed a few times. The J gene is TRBJ2-5, the V gene TRBV18; no clear D. The V gene lost 3 bases and the J gene lost 3 bases, with 14 bases spanning the gap. This CDR3 is built from 15 residues. Germline CDR1 KGHSH, CDR2 LQKENI. The CDR3 protein is CASSPTQHRKETQYF. CDR3 nucleotides: TGTGCCAGCTCACCCACCCAACACCGCAAAGAGACCCAGTACTTC.

J is TRBJ2-7 and V is TRBV28; D uncertain. The CDR3 runs to 14 residues. V was cut by 1 base and J by 1 base, with 8 bases left in between. Germline CDR1 and CDR2: MDHEN and SYDVKM. CDR3 residues: CASSLSTGSYEQYF. CDR3 in DNA: TGTGCCAGCAGTTTATCTACGGGTTCCTACGAGCAGTACTTC.

The chain joins TRBV7-8 to TRBJ2-1; possible D gene TRBD2, 6 bases. The CDR3 contains 16 residues. Germline CDR1 and CDR2: SGHVS and FQNEAQ. Trimming removed 0 bases at V and 1 base at J, with 10 bases between. The CDR3 coding sequence is TGTGCCAGCAGCTTAGCCTTCGGGACTTCCTACAATGAGCAGTTCTTC. Translating it yields CASSLAFGTSYNEQFF.

In this sample, this clonotype turned up a few times. This chain links TRBV7-8 with TRBJ2-5; D may be TRBD1 (7 bases). In germline, CDR1 is SGHVS, CDR2 FQNEAQ. Trimming removed 7 bases at V and 7 bases at J, with 19 bases between. The length of the CDR3 is 14 residues. The CDR3 bases are TGTGCCAGCAACATTAGACAGGGAGCGGGGACCCAGTACTTC. This sequence encodes CASNIRQGAGTQYF.

This clonotype was detected ten times or more. Written as DNA, the CDR3 is TGCGCCAGCAGCCGCAACCAAGGGACAGGACCCGGCGAGCAGTACTTC. Protein: CASSRNQGTGPGEQYF. The rearrangement uses TRBV5-1 and TRBJ2-7, with TRBD1 identical over 8 bases. V trimming: 4 bases; J trimming: 6 bases; junction bases outside the gene matches: 15. Germline assignment: CDR1 SGHRS and CDR2 YFSETQ. CDR3 length: 16 residues.

This clonotype came up a few times. J is TRBJ2-1 and V is TRBV7-9; D gene unclear. The CDR3 contains 11 residues. Trimming shortened V by 5 bases and J by 8 bases, and 7 bases separated the two germline ends. Germline V lookup: CDR1 SEHNR, CDR2 FQNEAQ (reference sequence). The CDR3 sequence is CASSQLDEQFF. The DNA of the CDR3 is TGTGCCAGCAGCCAACTCGATGAGCAGTTCTTC.

This clonotype was counted at least ten times. CDR3 bases: TGCAGTGCTAGCCGACTAGCGGGAGGCCAAGAGACCCAGTACTTC. Its protein product is CSASRLAGGQETQYF. The genes are TRBV20-1 and TRBJ2-5, with 13 bases that match TRBD2. CDR3 size: 15 residues. V lost 3 bases, J lost 1 base, and 2 bases stayed unmatched. Germline V lookup: CDR1 DFQATT, CDR2 SNEGSKA (reference sequence).

The CDR3 spells CASSPVTRGYNEQFF. The DNA for the CDR3 is TGTGCCAGCTCACCAGTGACTAGAGGCTACAATGAGCAGTTCTTC. The chain couples TRBV18 to TRBJ2-1, with a weak D call TRBD2 (6 bases). The CDR3 extends over 15 amino acids. From germline, CDR1 is KGHSH and CDR2 LQKENI. V was cut by 2 bases and J by 3 bases, with 11 bases left in between.

This clonotype appeared many times. The V and J genes are TRBV12-3 or TRBV12-4 and TRBJ2-7; 9 nucleotides match TRBD2. Unmatched junction bases numbered 3, after V lost 1 base and J lost 2 bases. This CDR3 is built from 15 residues. The CDR3 spells CASSLGLAVAYEQYF. The DNA for the CDR3 is TGTGCCAGCAGTTTAGGACTAGCGGTCGCCTACGAGCAGTACTTC.

Many counts were recorded for this clonotype. The chain employs TRBV15 and TRBJ2-5; D is ambiguous. The CDR3 contains 14 residues. The V gene's germline CDR1 is LNHNV and CDR2 YYDKDF (reference sequence). Trimming stripped 1 base from V and 1 base from J, with 7 bases between. CDR3 sequence (DNA): TGTGCCACCAGCAGAGTGTCAGCCCAAGAGACCCAGTACTTC. Amino acids: CATSRVSAQETQYF.

The chain has TRBV9 and TRBJ2-7; 12 bases fit TRBD1. The germline V gene encodes CDR1 SGDLS and CDR2 YYNGEE. The CDR3 has 15 amino acids. V shed 3 bases, J shed 3 bases, and the junction held 4 bases outside the gene matches. CDR3 nucleotide sequence: TGTGCCAGCAGCGGGGGACAGGGGGCGTTCTACGAGCAGTACTTC. This codes for CASSGGQGAFYEQYF.

Turning to this clonotype: A clone one base away is much larger, so this may be a read error. This chain joins TRBV12-3 or TRBV12-4 and TRBJ1-1, with D possibly being TRBD1 (5 bases). This CDR3 has 18 residues. The CDR3 sequence is CTSSFLGRGSGRNTEAFF. The CDR3 DNA is TGTACCAGCAGTTTTTTAGGTAGGGGAAGCGGGAGGAACACTGAAGCTTTCTTT.

In its sample, this clonotype was seen a few times. The rearrangement links TRBV5-1 to TRBJ1-1; possible D gene TRBD1, 6 bases. V lost 4 bases to trimming and J lost 2 bases, with 18 bases between them. This CDR3 is 16 amino acids long. Germline assignment: CDR1 SGHRS and CDR2 YFSETQ. The CDR3 spells CASSPGQIRINTEAFF. The CDR3 DNA reads TGCGCCAGCAGCCCCGGACAGATTCGTATTAACACTGAAGCTTTCTTT.

This chain joins TRBV4-2 and TRBJ2-7, with TRBD2 identical over 9 bases. The V segment lost 0 bases and the J segment 6 bases; nucleotides outside the gene matches: 9. The V gene's germline CDR1 is LGHNA and CDR2 YNFKEQ. This CDR3 region has 16 residues. CDR3 in amino acids: CASSQDSAGGPGEQYF. The DNA for the CDR3 is TGTGCCAGCAGCCAAGATTCGGCGGGAGGGCCGGGCGAGCAGTACTTC.

This clonotype has at least ten counts. CDR3 sequence (DNA): TGTGCCAGCAGCCTGACGGGGGGGGTAAATCAGCCCCAGCATTTT. It specifies CASSLTGGVNQPQHF. This chain joins TRBV12-3 or TRBV12-4 and TRBJ1-5; perhaps TRBD1 as D (5 bases). The CDR3 has 15 amino acids. Trimming took 6 bases from V and 4 from J, leaving 16 bases between them.

This clonotype was detected many times. The rearrangement links TRBV20-1 to TRBJ2-2; no clear D. The CDR3 has 11 amino acids. Trimming took 6 bases from V and 2 from J, leaving 4 bases between them. Germline V gives CDR1 DFQATT, CDR2 SNEGSKA (reference sequence). The CDR3 sequence is CSARNTGELFF. The CDR3 bases are TGCAGTGCCCGAAACACCGGGGAGCTGTTTTTT.

This clonotype was counted a few times. The genes are TRBV20-1 and TRBJ1-1; D is uncertain. Trimming pared 2 bases from V and 0 bases from J, leaving 19 bases between. Germline V lookup: CDR1 DFQATT, CDR2 SNEGSKA (reference sequence). The CDR3 is 17 amino acids. This chain's CDR3 is CSARSPGKGGLNTEAFF. The CDR3 DNA reads as TGCAGTGCTAGAAGCCCCGGGAAGGGAGGGTTGAACACTGAAGCTTTCTTT.

This clonotype was counted at least ten times. The chain has TRBV20-1 and TRBJ2-1; 10 positions agree with TRBD2. This CDR3 has 15 residues. In germline, CDR1 is DFQATT, CDR2 SNEGSKA (reference sequence). After removal of 2 bases from V and 4 bases from J, the junction contained 5 bases not matched to a gene. The CDR3 bases are TGCAGTGCTAGAACCCTAGCGGGAGAATACAATGAGCAGTTCTTC. Its protein is CSARTLAGEYNEQFF.

This clonotype has just a few counts. The chain joins TRBV29-1 to TRBJ1-6, with a tentative D call TRBD1 (5 bases). CDR3 length: 15 residues. Trimming took off 4 bases at V and 8 bases at J, with 18 bases between the two ends. Germline V gene lookup returns CDR1 SQVTM and CDR2 ANQGSEA. This chain's CDR3 is CSVAFAGPGDSPLHF. The CDR3 DNA reads as TGCAGCGTTGCGTTTGCGGGACCTGGCGATTCACCCCTCCACTTT. The full variable domain, completed using reference TRBV29-1 and TRBJ1-6, is SAVISQKPSRDICQRGTSLTIQCQVDSQVTMMFWYRQQPGQSLTLIATANQGSEATYESGFVIDKFPISRPNLTFSTLTVSNMSPEDSSIYLCSVAFAGPGDSPLHFGNGTRLTVT.

The chain is built from TRBV10-3 and TRBJ1-2, with D possibly matching TRBD1 (6 bases). The CDR3 covers 12 residues. Between the trimmed V and J ends, which lost 0 bases and 13 bases, there was a span of 12 bases. CDR1 is ENHRY, CDR2 SYGVKD, per germline. The CDR3 nucleotides read TGTGCCATCAGTGAGTCAGGGACAATCTGCACCTTC. Translation gives CAISESGTICTF.

This clonotype was seen a handful of times. This chain joins TRBV5-1 and TRBJ2-1, with 15 bases that match TRBD2. Looked up from germline, CDR1 is SGHRS and CDR2 is YFSETQ. The CDR3 is 17 residues long. V was clipped by 0 bases and J by 7 bases; unmatched bases: 5. CDR3 sequence (DNA): TGCGCCAGCAGCTTGGGGACTAGCGGGAGGGTTCAAAATGAGCAGTTCTTC. Amino acid sequence: CASSLGTSGRVQNEQFF.

This clonotype came up a few times. V and J are TRBV20-1 and TRBJ2-1; 9 bases map to TRBD2. V shed 1 base, J shed 9 bases, and the junction held 7 bases outside the gene matches. From germline, CDR1 is DFQATT and CDR2 SNEGSKA (reference sequence). CDR3 length: 14 amino acids. CDR3 protein: CSARVAGAGGEQFF. Written as DNA, the CDR3 is TGCAGTGCTAGAGTAGCGGGGGCAGGGGGTGAGCAGTTCTTC.

This clonotype was seen only a few times. The rearrangement joins TRBV7-8 to TRBJ2-7; a possible D gene is TRBD1 (6 bases). Trimming shortened V by 0 bases and J by 0 bases, and 9 bases separated the two germline ends. From germline, CDR1 is SGHVS and CDR2 FQNEAQ. The CDR3 contains 15 residues. This CDR3 reads CASSLAGQTSYEQYF. The CDR3 DNA is TGTGCCAGCAGCTTAGCAGGACAGACCTCCTACGAGCAGTACTTC.

This clonotype was observed a few times. This chain links TRBV5-1 with TRBJ2-7, with 9 bases matching TRBD2. This CDR3 contains 16 residues. With V trimmed by 4 bases and J by 5 bases, 13 bases remained unmatched. From germline, CDR1 is SGHRS and CDR2 YFSETQ. The chain's CDR3 is CASSGSGSALIHEQYF. CDR3 DNA: TGCGCCAGCAGCGGTAGCGGGAGTGCCCTCATCCACGAGCAGTACTTC.

V gene TRBV4-1 combines with J gene TRBJ2-1; no reliable D call. V lost 0 bases and J 7 bases, leaving 16 bases between the germline ends. CDR3 length equals 16 residues. Germline CDR1 reads MGHRA; CDR2 reads YSYEKL. CDR3 in DNA: TGCGCCAGCAGCCAAGATTTGGATAGTGCCCGGAATGAGCAGTTCTTC. Translating gives CASSQDLDSARNEQFF.

The chain links TRBV2 to TRBJ2-1, with 15 bases that match TRBD2. V lost 7 bases and J lost 4; bases outside the gene matches: 14. This CDR3 spans 19 amino acids. The V gene's germline CDR1 is SNHLY and CDR2 FYNNEI. The CDR3 loop reads CASTPGLAGGPVGYNEQFF. DNA of the CDR3: TGTGCCAGCACTCCAGGACTAGCGGGAGGGCCAGTGGGTTACAATGAGCAGTTCTTC.

This clonotype was counted at least ten times. CDR3 coding DNA: TGTGCCAGCAGCTTAGTAAGCACTGAAGCTTTCTTT. Its protein product is CASSLVSTEAFF. The J gene is TRBJ1-1, the V gene TRBV7-6; D is unresolved. This CDR3 has 12 residues. The germline V and J ends were trimmed by 1 base and 4 bases, with 4 bases remaining between them. Germline V lookup: CDR1 SGHVS, CDR2 FNYEAQ.